The 21 T cell receptor beta chains presented below share a single source sample, sequenced in a study of glioma-infiltrating T cells. Amplification of TCR alpha and beta CDR3 regions from RNA used iRepertoire nested multiplex PCR. TCRdb re-called the multiplex PCR reads with MiXCR, one entry per CDR3 protein. The repertoire holds some 150,000 distinct CDR3 sequences, with roughly 43% as singletons. Source material: glioma tissue, nonneoplastic brain tissue, or PBMCs (not recorded which). The origin of the receptors is a human donor with low-grade glioma or glioblastoma, undergoing nonglioma brain surgery, or in good health (not recorded which).

This clonotype was seen a few times. The J gene is TRBJ2-2, the V gene TRBV6-6, with D tentatively TRBD1 (5 bases). The CDR3 is made up of 15 amino acids. CDR1 is MNHNY and CDR2 is SVGAGI in the germline V gene (reference sequence). Trimming took 0 bases from V and 3 from J, leaving 8 bases between them. The CDR3 spells CASSYSKGHTGELFF. The CDR3 coding sequence is TGTGCCAGCAGTTACTCCAAGGGGCACACCGGGGAGCTGTTTTTT.

The CDR3 loop is CASSVSVTTGELFF. In DNA, the CDR3 is TGTGCCAGTAGTGTCTCCGTCACCACCGGGGAGCTGTTTTTT. The chain joins TRBV19 to TRBJ2-2; the D is unclear. Germline loops: CDR1 LNHDA, CDR2 SQIVND (reference sequence). The CDR3 loop spans 14 amino acids. The V and J ends lost 5 bases and 4 bases respectively, with 11 bases between them.

This clonotype occurred a few times. The rearrangement joins TRBV6-2 or TRBV6-3 to TRBJ1-1; the D is unclear. The CDR3 is 14 residues long. Germline lookup yields CDR1 MNHEY and CDR2 SVGEGT. Trimming cost V 5 bases and J 0 bases, with 10 bases left between them. The CDR3 is CASSQRQLNTEAFF. The DNA of the CDR3 is TGTGCCAGCAGTCAGCGACAACTGAACACTGAAGCTTTCTTT.

This clonotype was counted once. V is TRBV7-8 and J is TRBJ1-3, with D unresolved. CDR3 size: 18 residues. The germline V gene encodes CDR1 SGHVS and CDR2 FQNEAQ. V shed 5 bases and J shed 0 bases, with 20 bases lying between them. The CDR3 region is CASSRATIGLNSGNTIYF. DNA for the CDR3: TGTGCCAGCAGCCGGGCGACAATTGGACTGAACTCTGGAAACACCATATATTTT.

The chain has TRBV25-1 and TRBJ1-6; 8 bases match TRBD1. With 3 bases clipped from V and 6 bases from J, the junction kept 7 bases outside the gene matches. The CDR3 extends over 16 amino acids. The germline V gene has CDR1 MGHDK and CDR2 SYGVNS. The CDR3 reads CASSDARQGPNSPLHF. The DNA of the CDR3 is TGTGCCAGCAGTGACGCTCGACAGGGGCCTAATTCACCCCTCCACTTT. Looking up the rest from reference TRBV25-1 and TRBJ1-6 gives the full variable domain: EADIYQTPRYLVIGTGKKITLECSQTMGHDKMYWYQQDPGMELHLIHYSYGVNSTEKGDLSSESTVSRIRTEHFPLTLESARPSHTSQYLCASSDARQGPNSPLHFGNGTRLTVT.

The rearrangement uses TRBV7-2 and TRBJ1-5, with 9 bases lining up with TRBD1. The V and J ends lost 2 bases and 10 bases, in that order; junction bases with no gene match: 9. CDR3 length: 15 residues. CDR1 and CDR2 from the germline V gene are SGHTA and FQGNSA. In nucleotides, the CDR3 is TGTGCCAGCAGCTTAAGTGGGACAGGGAGAGTACCCCAGCATTTT. This encodes CASSLSGTGRVPQHF. The full variable domain, completed using reference TRBV7-2 and TRBJ1-5, is GAGVSQSPSNKVTEKGKDVELRCDPISGHTALYWYRQSLGQGLEFLIYFQGNSAPDKSGLPSDRFSAERTGGSVSTLTIQRTQQEDSAVYLCASSLSGTGRVPQHFGDGTRLSIL.

The chain is built from TRBV7-2 and TRBJ2-3; TRBD2 agrees at 8 bases. V shed 0 bases and J 3 bases; nucleotides not matched to a gene: 8. CDR3 size: 17 residues. The V gene's germline CDR1 is SGHTA and CDR2 FQGNSA. CDR3 amino acids: CASSLAVGLAGTDTQYF. CDR3 coding DNA: TGTGCCAGCAGCTTAGCTGTAGGACTAGCTGGTACAGATACGCAGTATTTT.

This clonotype was recorded at least ten times. The CDR3 nucleotides read TGCAGTGCTAGCGTTACTAGTGAGCAGTACTTC. Its protein is CSASVTSEQYF. The rearrangement links TRBV20-1 to TRBJ2-7, with D possibly being TRBD2 (5 bases). The CDR3 runs to 11 residues. Germline loops: CDR1 DFQATT, CDR2 SNEGSKA (reference sequence). Trimming left V 3 bases short and J 7 bases short, with 10 bases between.

This chain uses TRBV6-5 with TRBJ1-5; D unclear. The CDR3 is 14 amino acids. V shed 0 bases and J shed 7 bases, with 10 bases lying between them. Germline values: CDR1 MNHEY, CDR2 SVGAGI. Here the CDR3 reads CASSYSKGYQPQHF. The CDR3 region has the DNA TGTGCCAGCAGTTACTCGAAGGGCTACCAGCCCCAGCATTTT.

This rearrangement joins TRBV4-2 to TRBJ2-5, with 9 bases identical to TRBD2. CDR3 size: 16 residues. V lost 7 bases and J lost 5; bases outside the gene matches: 14. Germline CDR1 is LGHNA and CDR2 is YNFKEQ. CDR3 loop: CASTLGLAPYGETQYF. The CDR3 coding sequence is TGTGCCAGCACCCTAGGACTAGCGCCCTACGGGGAGACCCAGTACTTC.

The chain combines TRBV7-2 with TRBJ2-3; 7 bases line up with TRBD2. This CDR3 spans 14 amino acids. From germline, CDR1 is SGHTA and CDR2 FQGNSA. V gave up 5 bases and J gave up 1 base; unmatched junction bases: 3. CDR3 sequence (DNA): TGTGCCAGCAGCAGACTAGCCGGCACAGATACGCAGTATTTT. Protein sequence: CASSRLAGTDTQYF.

This clonotype showed up many times. The chain carries TRBV14 and TRBJ1-1; D gene uncertain. The germline CDR1 and CDR2 sequences are SGHDN and FVKESK. V lost 4 bases, J lost 8 bases, and 11 bases lay in between. CDR3 length equals 12 residues. The CDR3 region has the DNA TGTGCCAGCAGCCCTCGGCTGTGGGAAGCTTTCTTT. It encodes CASSPRLWEAFF. Based on the CDR3 plus reference TRBV14 and TRBJ1-1, the full variable domain is EAGVTQFPSHSVIEKGQTVTLRCDPISGHDNLYWYRRVMGKEIKFLLHFVKESKQDESGMPNNRFLAERTGGTYSTLKVQPAELEDSGVYFCASSPRLWEAFFGQGTRLTVV.

The V gene is TRBV27, the J gene TRBJ2-1; D might be TRBD1 or TRBD2, each matching 6 bases. The CDR3 covers 14 residues. Trimming removed 6 bases from V and 10 bases from J, with 19 bases in between. Germline V CDR1 and CDR2: MNHEY, SMNVEV (reference sequence). The CDR3 DNA sequence: TGTGCCAGCAGACGACAGGTGTCGGAGGGGGAGCAGTTCTTC. Translation gives CASRRQVSEGEQFF.

The chain links TRBV6-1 to TRBJ2-5, with 11 bases identical to TRBD2. The CDR3 sequence is 14 residues long. V shed 5 bases and J 4 bases; nucleotides not matched to a gene: 3. Looked up from germline, CDR1 is MNHNS and CDR2 is SASEGT. The CDR3 sequence: CASSFLAGGETQYF. CDR3 sequence (DNA): TGTGCCAGCAGTTTCCTAGCGGGGGGAGAGACCCAGTACTTC.

There are many counts of this clonotype. The CDR3 loop reads CASSDPQVYEQYF. DNA for the CDR3: TGTGCCAGCAGTGACCCACAGGTCTACGAGCAGTACTTC. The chain combines TRBV6-1 with TRBJ2-7; perhaps TRBD1 as D (5 bases). The CDR3 consists of 13 residues. In germline, CDR1 is MNHNS, CDR2 SASEGT. The germline V and J ends were trimmed by 3 bases and 3 bases, with 9 bases remaining between them.

This clonotype was counted between two and nine times. The chain joins TRBV7-3 to TRBJ2-1; 9 nucleotides match TRBD1. Per the germline V gene, CDR1 is SGHTA and CDR2 is FQGTGA. J lost 8 bases, V lost 1 base, and 6 bases had no gene match. There are 15 residues in the CDR3. The CDR3 region has the DNA TGTGCCAGCAGCTTAATGGGACAGGGTGGATATGAGCAGTTCTTC. Protein: CASSLMGQGGYEQFF.

The chain carries TRBV4-1 and TRBJ1-5, with a weak D call TRBD1 (5 bases). Trimming removed 0 bases at V and 9 bases at J, with 15 bases between. Germline V gene sequence: CDR1 MGHRA, CDR2 YSYEKL. This CDR3 spans 15 amino acids. The CDR3 DNA is TGCGCCAGCAGCCAAGAGTGGGCAGGGCGGCTGCCCCAGCATTTT. It encodes CASSQEWAGRLPQHF.

The chain recombines TRBV27 with TRBJ2-1, with D possibly TRBD2 on 5 matching bases. The V and J ends lost 4 bases and 1 base respectively, with 11 bases between them. CDR1 is MNHEY and CDR2 is SMNVEV in the germline V gene (reference sequence). The CDR3 has 15 amino acids. As DNA, the CDR3 is TGTGCCAGCAGTTACGGGGTAGTATCCTACAATGAGCAGTTCTTC. Encoded protein: CASSYGVVSYNEQFF.

This rearrangement joins TRBV15 to TRBJ2-3, with a possible D match to TRBD2 (6 bases). The V end was cut by 0 bases, the J end by 8 bases, with 18 bases between. The CDR3 has 16 residues. Germline-derived CDR1 and CDR2 are LNHNV and YYDKDF (reference sequence). The CDR3 loop is CATSRDRGLTGSTQYF. The CDR3 nucleotides read TGTGCCACCAGCAGAGATAGGGGACTGACTGGCAGTACGCAGTATTTT. Based on the CDR3 plus reference TRBV15 and TRBJ2-3, the full variable domain is DAMVIQNPRYQVTQFGKPVTLSCSQTLNHNVMYWYQQKSSQAPKLLFHYYDKDFNNEADTPDNFQSRRPNTSFCFLDIRSPGLGDTAMYLCATSRDRGLTGSTQYFGPGTRLTVL.

Points on this clonotype: A much bigger clone sits one base away, suggesting this may be a read error. CDR3 in amino acids: CASSYRGTVSSYNEQFF. CDR3 DNA sequence: TGTGCCAGCAGTTATAGAGGGACAGTTAGCTCCTACAATGAGCAGTTCTTC. The rearrangement joins TRBV6-1 to TRBJ2-1, with 7 bases identical to TRBD1. V dropped 5 bases and J dropped 0; count of bases not matched to a gene: 10. The CDR3 spans 17 residues. Germline loops: CDR1 MNHNS, CDR2 SASEGT.

This clonotype has more than one count but fewer than ten. The rearrangement joins TRBV24-1 to TRBJ1-1; tentatively, D is TRBD1 (5 bases). Germline V gene data show CDR1 as KGHDR and CDR2 as SFDVKD. V was pared by 5 bases and J by 5 bases, with 11 bases between. This CDR3 contains 13 residues. The CDR3 here is CATSVQGGTEAFF. The CDR3 DNA sequence: TGTGCCACCAGTGTTCAGGGTGGGACTGAAGCTTTCTTT.